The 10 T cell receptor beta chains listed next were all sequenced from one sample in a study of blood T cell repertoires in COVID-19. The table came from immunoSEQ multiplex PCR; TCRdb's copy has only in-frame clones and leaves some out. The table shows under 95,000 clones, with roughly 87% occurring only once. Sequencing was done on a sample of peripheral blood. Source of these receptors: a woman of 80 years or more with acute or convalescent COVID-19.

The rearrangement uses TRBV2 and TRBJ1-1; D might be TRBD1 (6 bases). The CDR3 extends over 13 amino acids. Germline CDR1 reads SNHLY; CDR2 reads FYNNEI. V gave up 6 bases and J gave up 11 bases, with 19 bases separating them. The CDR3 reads CASRETGTGGAFF. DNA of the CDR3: TGTGCCAGCAGGGAGACAGGAACGGGAGGGGCTTTCTTT.

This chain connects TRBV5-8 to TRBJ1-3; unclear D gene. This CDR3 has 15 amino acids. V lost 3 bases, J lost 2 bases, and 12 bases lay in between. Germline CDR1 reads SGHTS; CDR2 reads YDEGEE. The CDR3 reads CASSYLAVAGNTIYF. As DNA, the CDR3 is TGTGCCAGCAGCTACCTCGCAGTGGCTGGAAACACCATATATTTT.

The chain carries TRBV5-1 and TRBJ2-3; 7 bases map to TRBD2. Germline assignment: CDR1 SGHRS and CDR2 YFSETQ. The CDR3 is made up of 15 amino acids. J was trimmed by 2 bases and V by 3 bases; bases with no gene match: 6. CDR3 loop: CASSSRGLYTDTQYF. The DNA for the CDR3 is TGCGCCAGCAGCTCGCGGGGACTATACACAGATACGCAGTATTTT. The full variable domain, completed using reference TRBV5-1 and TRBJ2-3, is KAGVTQTPRYLIKTRGQQVTLSCSPISGHRSVSWYQQTPGQGLQFLFEYFSETQRNKGNFPGRFSGRQFSNSRSEMNVSTLELGDSALYLCASSSRGLYTDTQYFGPGTRLTVL.

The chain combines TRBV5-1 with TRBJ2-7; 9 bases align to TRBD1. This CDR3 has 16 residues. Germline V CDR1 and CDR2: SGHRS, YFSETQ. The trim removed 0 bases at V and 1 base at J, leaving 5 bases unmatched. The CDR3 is CASSLVQGAVSYEQYF. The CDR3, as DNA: TGCGCCAGCAGCTTGGTACAGGGGGCCGTATCCTACGAGCAGTACTTC.

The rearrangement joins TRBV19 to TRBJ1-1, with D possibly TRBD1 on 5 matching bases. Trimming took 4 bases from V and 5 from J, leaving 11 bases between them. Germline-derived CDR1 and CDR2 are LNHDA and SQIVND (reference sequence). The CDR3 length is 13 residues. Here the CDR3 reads CASSKQGRTEAFF. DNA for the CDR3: TGTGCCAGTAGTAAGCAGGGTCGAACTGAAGCTTTCTTT.

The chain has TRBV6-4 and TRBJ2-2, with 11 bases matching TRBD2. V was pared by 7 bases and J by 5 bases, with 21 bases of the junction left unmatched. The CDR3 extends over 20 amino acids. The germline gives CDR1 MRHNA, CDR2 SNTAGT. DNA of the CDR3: TGTGCCAGCAATTTACAGGGTAAGGCTAGCGGGGGGAACCATACCGGGGAGCTGTTTTTT. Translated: CASNLQGKASGGNHTGELFF.

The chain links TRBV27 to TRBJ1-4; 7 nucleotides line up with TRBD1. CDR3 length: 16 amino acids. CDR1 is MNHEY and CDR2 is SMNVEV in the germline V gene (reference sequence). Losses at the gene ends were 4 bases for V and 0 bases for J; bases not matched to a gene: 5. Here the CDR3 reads CASSSGQRPTNEKLFF. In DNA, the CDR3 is TGTGCCAGCAGTTCGGGACAGCGACCAACTAATGAAAAACTGTTTTTT.

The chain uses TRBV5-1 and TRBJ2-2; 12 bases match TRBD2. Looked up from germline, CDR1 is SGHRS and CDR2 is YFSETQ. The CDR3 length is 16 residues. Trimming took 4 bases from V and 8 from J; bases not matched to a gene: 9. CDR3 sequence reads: CASSHPSGRALGELFF. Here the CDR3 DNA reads TGCGCCAGCAGCCACCCTAGCGGGAGGGCGTTGGGGGAGCTGTTTTTT.

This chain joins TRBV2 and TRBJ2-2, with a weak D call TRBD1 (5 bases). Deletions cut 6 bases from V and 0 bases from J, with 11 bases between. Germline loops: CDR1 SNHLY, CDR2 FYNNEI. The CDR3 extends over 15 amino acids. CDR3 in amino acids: CASRETASNTGELFF. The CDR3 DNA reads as TGTGCCAGCAGGGAGACAGCCTCGAACACCGGGGAGCTGTTTTTT.

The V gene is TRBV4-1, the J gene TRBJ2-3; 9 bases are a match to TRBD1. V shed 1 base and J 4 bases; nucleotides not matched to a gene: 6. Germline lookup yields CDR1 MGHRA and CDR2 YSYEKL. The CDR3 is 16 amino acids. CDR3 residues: CASSQGETGGSDTQYF. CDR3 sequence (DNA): TGCGCCAGCAGCCAAGGGGAGACAGGGGGATCAGATACGCAGTATTTT.